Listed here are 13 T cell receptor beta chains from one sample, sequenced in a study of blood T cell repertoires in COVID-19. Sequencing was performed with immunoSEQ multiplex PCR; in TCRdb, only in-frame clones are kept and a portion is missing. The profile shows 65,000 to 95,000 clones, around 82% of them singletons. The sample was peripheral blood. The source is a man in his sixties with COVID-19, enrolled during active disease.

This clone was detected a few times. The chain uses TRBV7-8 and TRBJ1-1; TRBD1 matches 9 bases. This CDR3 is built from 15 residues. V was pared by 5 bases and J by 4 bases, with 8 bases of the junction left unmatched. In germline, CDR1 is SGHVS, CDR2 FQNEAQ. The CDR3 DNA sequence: TGTGCCAGCAGCGGCCACAGGGGGCTGATCACTGAAGCTTTCTTT. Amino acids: CASSGHRGLITEAFF.

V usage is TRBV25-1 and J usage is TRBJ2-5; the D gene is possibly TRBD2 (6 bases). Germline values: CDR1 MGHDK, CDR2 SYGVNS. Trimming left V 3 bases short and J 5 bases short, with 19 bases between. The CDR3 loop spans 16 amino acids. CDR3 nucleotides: TGTGCCAGCAGTGACCTCCCCTCGACTAGGTCGGAGACCCAGTACTTC. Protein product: CASSDLPSTRSETQYF.

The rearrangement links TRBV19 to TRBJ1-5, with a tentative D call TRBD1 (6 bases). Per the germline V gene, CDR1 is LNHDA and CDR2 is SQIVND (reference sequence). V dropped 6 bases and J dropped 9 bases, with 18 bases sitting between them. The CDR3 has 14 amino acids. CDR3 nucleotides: TGTGCCAGTAGGAATCTCTTGGGCAGGGGGCCCCAGCATTTT. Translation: CASRNLLGRGPQHF.

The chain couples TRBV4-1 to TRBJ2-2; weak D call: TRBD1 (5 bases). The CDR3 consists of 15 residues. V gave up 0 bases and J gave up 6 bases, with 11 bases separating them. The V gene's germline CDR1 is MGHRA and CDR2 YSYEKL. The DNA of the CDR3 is TGCGCCAGCAGCCAAGATCAAGGGGTGGCCGGGGAGCTGTTTTTT. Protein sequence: CASSQDQGVAGELFF.

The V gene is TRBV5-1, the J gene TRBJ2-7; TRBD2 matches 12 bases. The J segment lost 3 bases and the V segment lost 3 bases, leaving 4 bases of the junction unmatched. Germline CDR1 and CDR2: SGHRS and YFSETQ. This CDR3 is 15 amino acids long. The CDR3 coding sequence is TGCGCCAGCAGCTCGCGACTAGCGGGGGTCTACGAGCAGTACTTC. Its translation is CASSSRLAGVYEQYF.

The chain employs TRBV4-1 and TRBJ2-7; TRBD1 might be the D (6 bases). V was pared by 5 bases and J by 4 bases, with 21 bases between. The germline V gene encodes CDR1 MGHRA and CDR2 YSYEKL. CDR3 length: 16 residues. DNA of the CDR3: TGCGCCAGCAGCAAACGCGCCACAGGGTTTGTTTACGAGCAGTACTTC. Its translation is CASSKRATGFVYEQYF.

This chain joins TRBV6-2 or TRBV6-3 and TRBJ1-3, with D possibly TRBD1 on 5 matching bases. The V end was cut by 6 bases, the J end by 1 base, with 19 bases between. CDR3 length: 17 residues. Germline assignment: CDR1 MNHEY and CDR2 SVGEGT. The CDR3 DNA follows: TGTGCCAGCAGCCCCGTGGGGCAGGGCAATTCTGGAAACACCATATATTTT. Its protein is CASSPVGQGNSGNTIYF.

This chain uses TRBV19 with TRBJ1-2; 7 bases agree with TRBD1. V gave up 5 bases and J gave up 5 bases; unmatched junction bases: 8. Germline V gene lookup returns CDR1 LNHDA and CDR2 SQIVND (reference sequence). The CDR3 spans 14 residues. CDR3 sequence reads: CASSAGTDLYGYTF. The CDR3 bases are TGTGCCAGTAGTGCCGGGACAGACCTTTATGGCTACACCTTC.

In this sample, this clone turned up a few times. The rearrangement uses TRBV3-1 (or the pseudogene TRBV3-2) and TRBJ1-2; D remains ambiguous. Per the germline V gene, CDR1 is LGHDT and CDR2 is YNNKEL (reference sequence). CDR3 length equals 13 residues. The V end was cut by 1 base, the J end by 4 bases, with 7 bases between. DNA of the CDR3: TGTGCCAGCAGCCAAGGACGGAGCTATGGCTACACCTTC. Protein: CASSQGRSYGYTF.

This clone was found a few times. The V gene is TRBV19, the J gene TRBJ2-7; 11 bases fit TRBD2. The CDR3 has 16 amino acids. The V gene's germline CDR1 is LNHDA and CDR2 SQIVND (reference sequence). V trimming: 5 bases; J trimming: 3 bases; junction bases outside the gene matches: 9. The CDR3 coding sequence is TGTGCCAGTAGTGGACCGGGACTAGCGGTCTTCTACGAGCAGTACTTC. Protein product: CASSGPGLAVFYEQYF.

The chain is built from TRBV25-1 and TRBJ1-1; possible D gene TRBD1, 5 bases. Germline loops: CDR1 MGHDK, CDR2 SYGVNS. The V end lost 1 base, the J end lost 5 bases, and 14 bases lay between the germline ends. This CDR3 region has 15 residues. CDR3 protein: CASSESSPGWTEAFF. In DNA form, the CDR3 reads TGTGCCAGCAGTGAATCTTCCCCAGGGTGGACTGAAGCTTTCTTT.

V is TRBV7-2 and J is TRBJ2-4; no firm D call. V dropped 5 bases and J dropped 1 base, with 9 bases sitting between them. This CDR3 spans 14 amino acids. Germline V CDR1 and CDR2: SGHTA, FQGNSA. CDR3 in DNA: TGTGCCAGCAGCCGTGAGGTTGCCAAAAACATTCAGTACTTC. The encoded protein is CASSREVAKNIQYF.

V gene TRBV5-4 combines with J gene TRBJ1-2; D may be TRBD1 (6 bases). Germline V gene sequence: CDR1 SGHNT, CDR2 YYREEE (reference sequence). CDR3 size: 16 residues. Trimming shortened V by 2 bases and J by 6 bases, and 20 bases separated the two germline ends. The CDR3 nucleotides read TGTGCCAGCAGCTTCCCGAGTGGGCAGGGGAAGAATGGCTACACCTTC. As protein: CASSFPSGQGKNGYTF.